A selection of T cell receptor beta chains follows, all from one sample in a study of blood T cell repertoires in COVID-19. This table comes from immunoSEQ multiplex PCR, and its TCRdb copy is limited to in-frame clones, with some not included. The sample carries 380,000 or so clones, more than 70% recorded once. Sequenced: PBMCs or T cells enriched from blood (not recorded which). The receptor source for this set is a man younger than 45 who had recovered from COVID-19. CDR3s include the opening cysteine and the closing phenylalanine or tryptophan. The D gene is left open where the match is weak. Clone size, where shown, is once, few, many, or a class for clones that have expanded.

j_call clone_size d_call v_call cdr3_nt cdr3_aa
TRBJ1-2 NA NA TRBV6-5 TGTGCCAGCACCGAATACAGAAATCTTAACTATGGCTACACCTTC CASTEYRNLNYGYTF
TRBJ2-1 NA TRBD1 TRBV11-2 TGTGCCAGCAGCTTTCGCACAGGGGACAATGAGCAGTTCTTC CASSFRTGDNEQFF
TRBJ1-2 NA NA TRBV20-1 TGCAGTGCTAACTACATCTATGGCTACACCTTC CSANYIYGYTF
TRBJ1-5 NA NA TRBV10-2 TGCGCCAGCAGTGAGGGCTGGCAGGTAAGTCAGCCCCAGCATTTT CASSEGWQVSQPQHF
TRBJ2-5 NA NA TRBV19 TGTGCCAGTTCGGGACTTTCTAATATAGAGACCCAGTACTTC CASSGLSNIETQYF
TRBJ2-5 NA TRBD1 TRBV7-9 TGTGCCAGCAGCCCCTGGACAGGGGACAAAGAGACCCAGTACTTC CASSPWTGDKETQYF
TRBJ1-3 NA NA TRBV5-5 TGTGCCAGCAGCTCCGCCGGACATCACTCTGGAAACACCATATATTTT CASSSAGHHSGNTIYF
TRBJ1-1 NA TRBD1 TRBV5-1 TGCGCCAGCAGCTTGGTGGGGACAGGGACTGGCACTGAAGCTTTCTTT CASSLVGTGTGTEAFF
TRBJ1-1 NA NA TRBV6-5 TGTGCCACCCGATCGTTCCAGGTCACTGAAGCTTTCTTT CATRSFQVTEAFF
TRBJ1-3 NA NA TRBV4-3 TGCGCCAGCAGCCAAGACCGCTCTGGAAACACCATATATTTT CASSQDRSGNTIYF
TRBJ1-1 NA TRBD1 TRBV9 TGTGCCAGCAGCGTAGGGACAGGGGCTGAAGCTTTCTTT CASSVGTGAEAFF
TRBJ1-2 once NA TRBV3-1/TRBV3-2 TGTGCCAGCAGCCTCGGGACACGCGAAGTTAACTATGGCTACACCTTC CASSLGTREVNYGYTF
TRBJ1-6 NA NA TRBV27 TGTGCCAGCAGTTTCGCTGTCAGCTCCTATAATTCACCCCTCCACTTT CASSFAVSSYNSPLHF
TRBJ2-2 once NA TRBV6-5 TGTGCCAGCAGTTACTTAACCAGGGGAACCGGGGAGCTGTTTTTT CASSYLTRGTGELFF
TRBJ1-1 NA TRBD1 TRBV27 TGTGCCAGCAGTCCTCTAACAGGGGTCACTGAAGCTTTCTTT CASSPLTGVTEAFF
TRBJ2-3 NA NA TRBV18 TGTGCCAGCTCACCGCTCTACGCAGATACGCAGTATTTT CASSPLYADTQYF
TRBJ2-3 NA NA TRBV6-5 TGTGCCAGTGGGTCCCGACAGGGAGGCCCAGATACGCAGTATTTT CASGSRQGGPDTQYF
TRBJ1-1 NA NA TRBV29-1 TGCAGCGTTGAAGGGAGCGTCAGGGGCACTGAAGCTTTCTTT CSVEGSVRGTEAFF
TRBJ1-1 NA NA TRBV10-3 TGTGCCATCAAGGTCCCAGCGAACTCTGAAGCTTTCTTT CAIKVPANSEAFF
TRBJ1-1 NA TRBD1 TRBV5-1 TGCGCCAGCAGCTCGGGACAGAAGAACACTGAAGCTTTCTTT CASSSGQKNTEAFF
TRBJ1-4 NA NA TRBV5-1 TGCGCCAGCAGCCCAGGGGAAAGCAGTGAAAAACTGTTTTTT CASSPGESSEKLFF
TRBJ1-4 NA NA TRBV25-1 TGTGCCAGCAGCGATGACAGGAGTTTTAATGAAAAACTGTTTTTT CASSDDRSFNEKLFF
TRBJ2-3 once NA TRBV15 TGTGCCACCAGCAGAGATAGGGGGGGCTCGGATACGCAGTATTTT CATSRDRGGSDTQYF
TRBJ2-3 NA NA TRBV27 TGTGCCAGCAGTTTACTTCAAACCCTGGGCAGGGGCTCTGGCACAGATACGCAGTATTTT CASSLLQTLGRGSGTDTQYF
TRBJ2-6 NA TRBD1 TRBV27 TGTGCCAGCAGCCCATTCAGGGACAGGACGCGCTCTGGGGCCAACGTCCTGACTTTC CASSPFRDRTRSGANVLTF
TRBJ1-1 few NA TRBV10-1 TGCGCCAGCAGTGAGTCGAGCACCCCGGGTGAAGCTTTCTTT CASSESSTPGEAFF
TRBJ2-7 NA NA TRBV9 TGTGCCAGCAGCCCGGGTGAGGGTTCCTACGAGCAGTACTTC CASSPGEGSYEQYF
TRBJ2-3 NA NA TRBV6-5 TGTGCCAGCAGTTCCACAGGGTACACAGATACGCAGTATTTT CASSSTGYTDTQYF
TRBJ1-2 NA NA TRBV4-2 TGTGCCAGCAGCCAAGAGGAAAGGGGCGGCGGCTACACCTTC CASSQEERGGGYTF
TRBJ1-4 NA NA TRBV3-1/TRBV3-2 TGTGCCAGCAGCCAAACAGGCTCAACTAATGAAAAACTGTTTTTT CASSQTGSTNEKLFF
TRBJ1-5 NA TRBD1 TRBV4-1 TGCGCCAGCGGGCCGACCATCCCGGGACAGGGGAGTGTCACTCAGCCCCAGCATTTT CASGPTIPGQGSVTQPQHF
TRBJ2-6 NA NA TRBV4-1 TGCGCCAGCAGCCAAGATCAAGGGGAGGCTGGGGCCAACGTCCTGACTTTC CASSQDQGEAGANVLTF
TRBJ2-2 NA TRBD1 TRBV6-5 TGTGCCAGCAGAGGGACAGTAACCGGGGAGCTGTTTTTT CASRGTVTGELFF
TRBJ2-7 NA TRBD1 TRBV19 TGTGCCAGTAGTATCCATCGGACAGGGCTTTTCGACGAGCAGTACTTC CASSIHRTGLFDEQYF
TRBJ1-2 NA TRBD1 TRBV6-2/TRBV6-3 TGTGCCAGCAGTTACCAGACAGGGCTCGGTGGCTACACCTTC CASSYQTGLGGYTF
TRBJ1-5 NA NA TRBV4-1 TGCGCCAGCAGCCAAGGACGGAGGGATCAGCCCCAGCATTTT CASSQGRRDQPQHF
TRBJ1-2 once NA TRBV13 TGTGCCAGCAGCTTCGGCGGCGGCTACACCTTC CASSFGGGYTF
TRBJ2-7 NA NA TRBV30 TGTGCCTGGACCAAACAGGGAGGGGAGCAGTACTTC CAWTKQGGEQYF
TRBJ2-6 NA NA TRBV9 TGTGCCAGCAGCGGGGGGCTAAGGGCTGGGGCCAACGTCCTGACTTTC CASSGGLRAGANVLTF
TRBJ1-2 few TRBD1 TRBV4-1 TGCGCCAGCAGCCAACAGGGGGACTATGGCTACACCTTC CASSQQGDYGYTF
TRBJ2-1 NA NA TRBV29-1 TGCAGCGTTGAAGGGACACAGGCTTCCTACAATGAGCAGTTCTTC CSVEGTQASYNEQFF
TRBJ2-1 NA TRBD2 TRBV9 TGTGCCAGCAGCGTAGAGGGACTAGCCCCCAATGAGCAGTTCTTC CASSVEGLAPNEQFF
TRBJ1-5 NA NA TRBV4-1 TGCGCCAGCAGCCAAGGGGACATGGCCGGCTTCGAGCCCCAGCATTTT CASSQGDMAGFEPQHF